These 24 T cell receptor beta chains came from one sample sequenced in a study of T cell changes during pregnancy in multiple sclerosis. Clones were read by immunoSEQ multiplex PCR, and TCRdb kept only the in-frame ones, dropping some. The table records fewer than 65,000 clones, 90% to 95% of them present only once. The specimen comprised peripheral blood, sampled after pregnancy. The receptors derive from a female donor in good health, enrolled as a control in a pregnancy study.

The chain links TRBV4-2 to TRBJ2-5, with D hard to call. The V gene lost 1 base and the J gene lost 3 bases, with 9 bases spanning the gap. CDR3 length: 14 amino acids. Germline assignment: CDR1 LGHNA and CDR2 YNFKEQ. The CDR3 loop reads CASSQAGSKETQYF. CDR3 nucleotide sequence: TGTGCCAGCAGCCAAGCTGGTAGCAAAGAGACCCAGTACTTC.

The chain links TRBV21-1 to TRBJ2-5; the table's D gene call, TRBD2, was not cross checked with the DNA. TRBV21-1 is marked as a pseudogene. This CDR3 region has 18 residues. The CDR3 loop reads CASSPRGSGGAYQETQYF. For the CDR3, the DNA is TGTGCCAGCTCCCCTCGGGGTAGCGGGGGGGCCTACCAAGAGACCCAGTACTTC.

The J gene is TRBJ1-2, the V gene TRBV7-3, with TRBD1 matching 7 bases. The CDR3 totals 13 residues. After removal of 2 bases from V and 3 bases from J, the junction contained 0 bases not matched to a gene. Germline-derived CDR1 and CDR2 are SGHTA and FQGTGA. The CDR3 region has the DNA TGTGCCAGCAGCTTAGGGACAGACTATGGCTACACCTTC. Protein: CASSLGTDYGYTF. Based on the CDR3 plus reference TRBV7-3 and TRBJ1-2, the full variable domain is GAGVSQTPSNKVTEKGKYVELRCDPISGHTALYWYRQSLGQGPEFLIYFQGTGAADDSGLPNDRFFAVRPEGSVSTLKIQRTERGDSAVYLCASSLGTDYGYTFGSGTRLTVV.

V is TRBV19 and J is TRBJ1-6, with D possibly being TRBD1 (6 bases). This CDR3 has 14 amino acids. The V end was cut by 6 bases, the J end by 11 bases, with 17 bases between. Germline lookup yields CDR1 LNHDA and CDR2 SQIVND (reference sequence). The CDR3 spells CASSLEFSGAPLHF. The CDR3 DNA reads TGTGCCAGTAGCCTGGAGTTTTCAGGGGCACCCCTCCACTTT.

This chain joins TRBV4-3 and TRBJ2-3; D is perhaps TRBD1 (5 bases). The CDR3 covers 15 residues. V gave up 1 base and J gave up 0 bases, with 8 bases separating them. Germline values: CDR1 LGHNA, CDR2 YSLEER. The CDR3 reads CASSQGQISTDTQYF. The CDR3 DNA reads as TGCGCCAGCAGCCAAGGACAGATTAGCACAGATACGCAGTATTTT.

The CDR3 sequence is CASSQDPAGIGNTIYF. The CDR3 DNA reads as TGCGCCAGCAGCCAAGATCCGGCAGGTATAGGAAACACCATATATTTT. The chain links TRBV4-1 to TRBJ1-3; D not resolved. With 0 bases removed from V and 4 bases from J, the gap between germline ends came to 13 bases. Per germline, CDR1 MGHRA and CDR2 YSYEKL. This CDR3 spans 16 amino acids.

The chain uses TRBV2 and TRBJ2-1; tentative D call: TRBD1 (6 bases). V was pared by 2 bases and J by 6 bases, with 14 bases between. This CDR3 is built from 15 residues. CDR1 is SNHLY and CDR2 is FYNNEI in the germline V gene. For the CDR3, the DNA is TGTGCCAGCAGTGAAATGGGGGCTAGGTTCAATGAGCAGTTCTTC. Translation: CASSEMGARFNEQFF.

V and J are TRBV9 and TRBJ2-7, with 7 bases that match TRBD2. CDR1 is SGDLS, CDR2 YYNGEE, per germline. The CDR3 loop spans 15 amino acids. Trimming at V came to 2 bases and at J to 0 bases, leaving 5 bases not matched to a gene. In DNA, the CDR3 is TGTGCCAGCAGCGTCGGGCTAGCGGACTCCTACGAGCAGTACTTC. This gives the protein CASSVGLADSYEQYF.

The chain joins TRBV13 to TRBJ2-3; TRBD1 matches at 7 bases. This CDR3 region has 15 residues. The J segment lost 1 base and the V segment lost 5 bases, leaving 6 bases of the junction unmatched. The germline CDR1 and CDR2 sequences are PRHDT and FYEKMQ (reference sequence). As DNA, the CDR3 is TGTGCCAGCAGCCCGCCAGGACAGGGCACAGATACGCAGTATTTT. Translated: CASSPPGQGTDTQYF. Looking up the rest from reference TRBV13 and TRBJ2-3 gives the full variable domain: AAGVIQSPRHLIKEKRETATLKCYPIPRHDTVYWYQQGPGQDPQFLISFYEKMQSDKGSIPDRFSAQQFSDYHSELNMSSLELGDSALYFCASSPPGQGTDTQYFGPGTRLTVL.

This chain links TRBV18 with TRBJ1-1, with D possibly being TRBD1 (6 bases). This CDR3 has 14 residues. V lost 4 bases to trimming and J lost 1 base, with 10 bases between them. Per germline, CDR1 KGHSH and CDR2 LQKENI. The CDR3 spells CASSLQGKNTEAFF. For the CDR3, the DNA is TGTGCCAGCTCACTCCAGGGGAAGAACACTGAAGCTTTCTTT.

The V call is TRBV6-6, the J call TRBJ2-7; D perhaps matches TRBD1 (6 bases). From germline, CDR1 is MNHNY and CDR2 SVGAGI (reference sequence). CDR3 length equals 15 residues. V was clipped by 2 bases and J by 2 bases, with 13 bases between them. The CDR3 DNA sequence: TGTGCCAGCAGTTACATCCAACAGGGCACCTACGAGCAGTACTTC. This gives the protein CASSYIQQGTYEQYF.

The rearrangement links TRBV7-2 to TRBJ2-7, with D possibly TRBD1 on 6 matching bases. CDR3 length: 15 amino acids. CDR1 is SGHTA and CDR2 is FQGNSA in the germline V gene. The ends were cut back, 3 bases at V and 0 bases at J, with 12 bases in the middle. CDR3 nucleotides: TGTGCCAGCAGCTTCCTAGGGGGTTACTCCTACGAGCAGTACTTC. Translation gives CASSFLGGYSYEQYF. Together with reference TRBV7-2 and TRBJ2-7, the CDR3 gives the full variable domain: GAGVSQSPSNKVTEKGKDVELRCDPISGHTALYWYRQSLGQGLEFLIYFQGNSAPDKSGLPSDRFSAERTGGSVSTLTIQRTQQEDSAVYLCASSFLGGYSYEQYFGPGTRLTVT.

The chain joins TRBV11-3 to TRBJ2-1; 13 bases fit TRBD2. The CDR3 length is 18 residues. The J segment lost 3 bases and the V segment lost 5 bases, leaving 10 bases of the junction unmatched. The germline CDR1 and CDR2 sequences are SGHNT and YENEEA. The chain's CDR3 is CASSLTAGTSGDYNEQFF. CDR3 in DNA: TGTGCCAGCAGCCTGACGGCCGGGACTAGCGGGGACTACAATGAGCAGTTCTTC.

CDR3 nucleotide sequence: TGCAGCGTAACTGGGACAGGGGGCGGCGAGCAGTACTTC. Residues: CSVTGTGGGEQYF. The chain uses TRBV29-1 and TRBJ2-7; TRBD1 matches at 12 bases. The CDR3 covers 13 residues. Germline CDR1 SQVTM, CDR2 ANQGSEA. Losses at the gene ends were 6 bases for V and 6 bases for J; bases not matched to a gene: 6.

In its sample, this clone was seen once. The J gene is TRBJ2-1, the V gene TRBV27; 13 bases are a match to TRBD2. Unmatched junction bases numbered 5, after V lost 5 bases and J lost 10 bases. This CDR3 region has 14 residues. Per the germline V gene, CDR1 is MNHEY and CDR2 is SMNVEV (reference sequence). The chain's CDR3 is CASSQGTSGVEQFF. The CDR3, as DNA: TGTGCCAGCAGTCAGGGGACTAGCGGGGTCGAGCAGTTCTTC.

The genes are TRBV7-2 and TRBJ1-5; D unresolved. CDR3 size: 14 residues. Trimming pared 2 bases from V and 7 bases from J, leaving 12 bases between. Germline V CDR1 and CDR2: SGHTA, FQGNSA. Here the CDR3 reads CASSLMEGGQPQHF. The DNA for the CDR3 is TGTGCCAGCAGCTTAATGGAGGGCGGCCAGCCCCAGCATTTT.

This clone was seen a single time. The V call is TRBV7-3, the J call TRBJ1-6; D perhaps matches TRBD1 (6 bases). The CDR3 is made up of 15 amino acids. Trimming stripped 3 bases from V and 4 bases from J, with 10 bases between. Germline CDR1 and CDR2: SGHTA and FQGTGA. In nucleotides, the CDR3 is TGTGCCAGCAGCTTTACAGGGCTTTATAATTCACCCCTCCACTTT. It encodes CASSFTGLYNSPLHF.

This rearrangement joins TRBV6-5 to TRBJ2-3; 9 bases match TRBD2. The trim removed 4 bases at V and 8 bases at J, leaving 13 bases unmatched. The CDR3 covers 16 residues. Germline V gene data show CDR1 as MNHEY and CDR2 as SVGAGI. As DNA, the CDR3 is TGTGCCAGCAGTTCCCCAGCGGGGGGTCGAACCGGTACGCAGTATTTT. Translated: CASSSPAGGRTGTQYF.

The chain has TRBV19 and TRBJ2-2, with 7 bases identical to TRBD1. The V and J ends lost 1 base and 4 bases, in that order; junction bases with no gene match: 6. This CDR3 has 16 amino acids. Germline V gives CDR1 LNHDA, CDR2 SQIVND (reference sequence). The chain's CDR3 is CASSIGESGGTGELFF. CDR3 coding DNA: TGTGCCAGTAGTATAGGGGAATCAGGGGGCACCGGGGAGCTGTTTTTT.

J is TRBJ2-5 and V is TRBV4-2; maybe TRBD2 (5 bases). The germline V gene has CDR1 LGHNA and CDR2 YNFKEQ. Deletions cut 1 base from V and 0 bases from J, with 9 bases between. This CDR3 region has 15 residues. The DNA of the CDR3 is TGTGCCAGCAGCCAAGGCCGGGGAGACCAAGAGACCCAGTACTTC. This codes for CASSQGRGDQETQYF.

The rearrangement joins TRBV4-3 to TRBJ2-2; D uncertain. CDR1 is LGHNA, CDR2 YSLEER, per germline. The CDR3 contains 15 residues. Trimming removed 0 bases from V and 7 bases from J, with 12 bases in between. CDR3 DNA: TGCGCCAGCAGCCAAGACCCTGATGACAACGGGGAGCTGTTTTTT. Its translation: CASSQDPDDNGELFF.

The V call is TRBV6-5, the J call TRBJ2-7, with D possibly TRBD1 on 6 matching bases. V lost 0 bases, J lost 2 bases, and 14 bases lay in between. This CDR3 spans 16 amino acids. Looked up from germline, CDR1 is MNHEY and CDR2 is SVGAGI. The chain's CDR3 is CASSYSTGGYPYEQYF. The CDR3 DNA reads TGTGCCAGCAGTTACTCGACAGGAGGTTATCCCTACGAGCAGTACTTC.

This rearrangement joins TRBV5-5 to TRBJ1-1; D might be TRBD1 (6 bases). The CDR3 extends over 14 amino acids. The V gene's germline CDR1 is SGHKS and CDR2 YYEKEE (reference sequence). The V gene lost 2 bases and the J gene lost 1 base, with 9 bases spanning the gap. CDR3 sequence reads: CASSFRGQNTEAFF. DNA of the CDR3: TGTGCCAGCAGCTTCAGGGGTCAGAACACTGAAGCTTTCTTT.

This clone appeared a single time. The rearrangement joins TRBV6-6 to TRBJ2-3; 8 bases are shared with TRBD2. Germline CDR1 reads MNHNY; CDR2 reads SVGAGI (reference sequence). Trimming removed 2 bases from V and 5 bases from J; junction bases left unmatched: 6. CDR3 length: 15 amino acids. CDR3 amino acids: CASSYRRGAGDTQYF. CDR3 sequence (DNA): TGTGCCAGCAGTTACCGGCGGGGGGCTGGAGATACGCAGTATTTT.